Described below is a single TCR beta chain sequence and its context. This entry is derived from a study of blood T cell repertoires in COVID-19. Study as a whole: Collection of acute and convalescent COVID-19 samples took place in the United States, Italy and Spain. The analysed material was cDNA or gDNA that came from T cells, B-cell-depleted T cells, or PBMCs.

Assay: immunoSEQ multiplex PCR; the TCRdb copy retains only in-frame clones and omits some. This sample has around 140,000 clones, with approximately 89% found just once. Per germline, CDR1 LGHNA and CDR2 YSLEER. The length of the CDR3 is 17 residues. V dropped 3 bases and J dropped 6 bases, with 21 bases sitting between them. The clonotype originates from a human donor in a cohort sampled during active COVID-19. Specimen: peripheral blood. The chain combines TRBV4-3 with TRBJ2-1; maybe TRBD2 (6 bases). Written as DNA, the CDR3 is TGCGCCAGCAGCCACCACGAGGAGGGAGAGGGACCCAATGAGCAGTTCTTC. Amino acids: CASSHHEEGEGPNEQFF.